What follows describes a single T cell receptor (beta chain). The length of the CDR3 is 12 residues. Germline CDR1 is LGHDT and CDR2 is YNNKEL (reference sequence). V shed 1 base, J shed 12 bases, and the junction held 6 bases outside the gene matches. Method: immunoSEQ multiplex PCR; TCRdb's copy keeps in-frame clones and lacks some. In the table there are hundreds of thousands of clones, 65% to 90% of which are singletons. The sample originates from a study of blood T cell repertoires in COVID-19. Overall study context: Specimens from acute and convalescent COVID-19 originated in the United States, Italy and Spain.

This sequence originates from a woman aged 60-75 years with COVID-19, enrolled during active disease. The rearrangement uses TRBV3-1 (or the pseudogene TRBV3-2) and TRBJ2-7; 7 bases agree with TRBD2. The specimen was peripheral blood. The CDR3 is CASSQVAGLLYF. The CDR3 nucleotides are TGTGCCAGCAGCCAAGTAGCGGGCCTTTTGTACTTC.